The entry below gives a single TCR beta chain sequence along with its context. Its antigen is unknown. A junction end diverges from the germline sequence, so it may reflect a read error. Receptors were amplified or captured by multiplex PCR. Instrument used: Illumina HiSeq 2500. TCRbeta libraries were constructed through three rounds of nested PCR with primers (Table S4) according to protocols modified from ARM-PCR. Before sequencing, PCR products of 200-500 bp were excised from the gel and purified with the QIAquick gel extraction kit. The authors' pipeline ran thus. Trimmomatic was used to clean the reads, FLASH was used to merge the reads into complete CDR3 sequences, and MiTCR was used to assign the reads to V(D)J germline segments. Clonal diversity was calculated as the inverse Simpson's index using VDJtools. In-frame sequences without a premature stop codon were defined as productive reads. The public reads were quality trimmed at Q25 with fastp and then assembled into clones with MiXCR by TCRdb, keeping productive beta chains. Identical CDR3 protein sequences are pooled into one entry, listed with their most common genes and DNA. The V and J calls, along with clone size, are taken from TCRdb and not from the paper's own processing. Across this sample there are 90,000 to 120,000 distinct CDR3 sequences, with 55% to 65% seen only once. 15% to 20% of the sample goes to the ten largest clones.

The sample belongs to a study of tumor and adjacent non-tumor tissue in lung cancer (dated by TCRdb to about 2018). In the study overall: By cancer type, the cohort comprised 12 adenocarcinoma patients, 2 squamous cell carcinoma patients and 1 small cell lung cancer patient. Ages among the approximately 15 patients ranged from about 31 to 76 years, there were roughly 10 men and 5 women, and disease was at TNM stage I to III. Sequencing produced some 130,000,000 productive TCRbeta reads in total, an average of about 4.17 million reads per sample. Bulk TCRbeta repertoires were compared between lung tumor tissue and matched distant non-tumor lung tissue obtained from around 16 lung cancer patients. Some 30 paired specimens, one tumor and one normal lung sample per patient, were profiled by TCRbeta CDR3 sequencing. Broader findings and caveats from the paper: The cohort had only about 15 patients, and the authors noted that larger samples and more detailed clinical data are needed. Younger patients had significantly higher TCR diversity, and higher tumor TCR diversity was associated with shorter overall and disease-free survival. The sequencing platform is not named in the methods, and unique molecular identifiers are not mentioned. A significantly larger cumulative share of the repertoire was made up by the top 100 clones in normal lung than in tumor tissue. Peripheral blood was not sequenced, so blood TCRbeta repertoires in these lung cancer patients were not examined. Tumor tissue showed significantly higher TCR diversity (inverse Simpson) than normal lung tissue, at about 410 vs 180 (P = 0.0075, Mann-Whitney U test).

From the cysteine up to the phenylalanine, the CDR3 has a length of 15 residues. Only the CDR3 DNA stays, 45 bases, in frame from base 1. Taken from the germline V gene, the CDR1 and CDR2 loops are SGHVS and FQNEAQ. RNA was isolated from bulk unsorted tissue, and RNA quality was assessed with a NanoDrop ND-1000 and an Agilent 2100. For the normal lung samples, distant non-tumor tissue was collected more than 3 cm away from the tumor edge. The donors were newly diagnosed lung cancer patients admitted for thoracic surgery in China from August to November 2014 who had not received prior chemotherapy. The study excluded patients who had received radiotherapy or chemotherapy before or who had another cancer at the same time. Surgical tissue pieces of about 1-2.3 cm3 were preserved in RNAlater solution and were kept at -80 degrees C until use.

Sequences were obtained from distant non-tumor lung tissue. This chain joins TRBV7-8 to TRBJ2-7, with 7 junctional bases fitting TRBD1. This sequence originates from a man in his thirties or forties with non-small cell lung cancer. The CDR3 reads CASSMTGSTGHEQYF. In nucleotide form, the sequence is TGTGCCAGCAGCATGACAGGGTCGACGGGCCACGAGCAATACTTC.